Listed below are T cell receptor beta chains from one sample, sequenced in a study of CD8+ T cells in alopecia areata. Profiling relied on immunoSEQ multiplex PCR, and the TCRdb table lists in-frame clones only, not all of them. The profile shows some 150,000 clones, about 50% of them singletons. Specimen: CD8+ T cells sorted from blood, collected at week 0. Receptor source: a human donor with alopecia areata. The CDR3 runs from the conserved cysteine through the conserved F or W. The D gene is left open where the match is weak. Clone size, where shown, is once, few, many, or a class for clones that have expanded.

CDR3aa: CASSEGTGELFF; abundance: NA; d_gene: NA; v_gene: TRBV2
CDR3aa: CSATGLNGYTF; abundance: NA; d_gene: NA; v_gene: TRBV20-1
CDR3aa: CASGLANYGYTF; abundance: NA; d_gene: NA; v_gene: TRBV12-5
CDR3aa: CASTGAGTRNEQFF; abundance: NA; d_gene: TRBD2; v_gene: TRBV13
CDR3aa: CASGTLSNQPQHF; abundance: once; d_gene: NA; v_gene: TRBV30
CDR3aa: CASSLDPADNSKNIQYF; abundance: NA; d_gene: NA; v_gene: TRBV5-1
CDR3aa: CASSDNRGQAGELFF; abundance: many; d_gene: TRBD1; v_gene: TRBV6-4
CDR3aa: CASSPPGSGGYTF; abundance: NA; d_gene: NA; v_gene: TRBV5-6
CDR3aa: CANNGWRNSPLHF; abundance: NA; d_gene: NA; v_gene: TRBV15
CDR3aa: CAWETSGGAPEQYF; abundance: NA; d_gene: TRBD2; v_gene: TRBV30
CDR3aa: CASSLGDREYNEQFF; abundance: NA; d_gene: TRBD1; v_gene: TRBV5-1
CDR3aa: CASSLFSSYGYTF; abundance: NA; d_gene: NA; v_gene: TRBV28
CDR3aa: CASSHSGPSGANVLTF; abundance: NA; d_gene: NA; v_gene: TRBV5-1
CDR3aa: CASSRLGTEAFF; abundance: few; d_gene: NA; v_gene: TRBV27
CDR3aa: CASSDTGTGIYEQYF; abundance: once; d_gene: NA; v_gene: TRBV25-1
CDR3aa: CASSLSMDNQPQHF; abundance: few; d_gene: NA; v_gene: TRBV13
CDR3aa: CASSLGGPWEPQHF; abundance: few; d_gene: NA; v_gene: TRBV19
CDR3aa: CAWSVPGENGYGYTF; abundance: NA; d_gene: NA; v_gene: TRBV30
CDR3aa: CASSIKDRYSGANVLTF; abundance: NA; d_gene: NA; v_gene: TRBV19
CDR3aa: CASSYTPNTEAFF; abundance: once; d_gene: NA; v_gene: TRBV6-5
CDR3aa: CAISESGLGDIQYF; abundance: few; d_gene: TRBD2; v_gene: TRBV10-3
CDR3aa: CSVEDPGENYGYTF; abundance: NA; d_gene: NA; v_gene: TRBV29-1
CDR3aa: CAISDRPYEQYF; abundance: few; d_gene: NA; v_gene: TRBV10-3
CDR3aa: CASSLGQFNEQFF; abundance: once; d_gene: NA; v_gene: TRBV11-2
CDR3aa: CASSLGGSWDEQYF; abundance: medium-sized; d_gene: NA; v_gene: TRBV7-3
CDR3aa: CASSDRETEAFF; abundance: few; d_gene: NA; v_gene: TRBV7-9
CDR3aa: CASSSSVIGGTGEPQHF; abundance: NA; d_gene: NA; v_gene: TRBV5-4
CDR3aa: CASRDREGSYEQYF; abundance: few; d_gene: NA; v_gene: TRBV25-1
CDR3aa: CASSAGADTQYF; abundance: NA; d_gene: NA; v_gene: TRBV9
CDR3aa: CSVDPSGDSYEQYF; abundance: once; d_gene: TRBD2; v_gene: TRBV29-1
CDR3aa: CASSQDRGPNQPQHF; abundance: NA; d_gene: NA; v_gene: TRBV4-3
CDR3aa: CSVDQGWNNEQFF; abundance: few; d_gene: NA; v_gene: TRBV29-1
CDR3aa: CASSSREGNTEAFF; abundance: NA; d_gene: NA; v_gene: TRBV5-1
CDR3aa: CASTPYPGGSYEQYF; abundance: NA; d_gene: NA; v_gene: TRBV7-6
CDR3aa: CSVVEGSTEAFF; abundance: few; d_gene: NA; v_gene: TRBV29-1
CDR3aa: CASSLERVRSYEQYF; abundance: NA; d_gene: NA; v_gene: TRBV6-1
CDR3aa: CAISESTGDAFF; abundance: many; d_gene: NA; v_gene: TRBV10-3
CDR3aa: CASSSDNEQFF; abundance: NA; d_gene: NA; v_gene: TRBV5-4
CDR3aa: CASSQDPDGHSYEQYF; abundance: NA; d_gene: NA; v_gene: TRBV4-3
CDR3aa: CASSLGTQEQYF; abundance: NA; d_gene: NA; v_gene: TRBV13
CDR3aa: CASRGEPESNSPLHF; abundance: NA; d_gene: NA; v_gene: TRBV23-1
CDR3aa: CASSSGTSLAETQYF; abundance: NA; d_gene: TRBD2; v_gene: TRBV7-2
CDR3aa: CASSQDTGAEETQYF; abundance: NA; d_gene: NA; v_gene: TRBV4-3
CDR3aa: CAISESASGGTDTQYF; abundance: NA; d_gene: TRBD2; v_gene: TRBV10-3
CDR3aa: CSVEVAGGGETQYF; abundance: few; d_gene: TRBD2; v_gene: TRBV29-1
CDR3aa: CSVPGGYTF; abundance: NA; d_gene: NA; v_gene: TRBV29-1